These T cell receptor beta chains were read from a single sample in a study of shared clonotypes between healthy human individuals. The data were produced by immunoSEQ multiplex PCR, yet TCRdb's version contains in-frame clones alone and is incomplete. The table shows around 1,000,000 clones, with 70% to 80% occurring only once. Sequenced: memory CD4+ T cells from PBMCs. These receptors came from a man aged 18 to 29 in good health. Some clones in this sample may be carry-over from other donors' samples. The CDR3 runs from the conserved cysteine through the conserved F or W. A D gene is named only where the DNA matches it firmly.

NA TRBV7-8 CASSQRDWKQETQYF
TRBD1 TRBV28 CAIGGTGGQETQYF
TRBD1 TRBV2 CASALDRGRGAFF
NA TRBV5-4 CASSLEGHGYTF
TRBD1 TRBV6-5 CAISGGTGANEQYF
NA TRBV6-9 CASSYSLYGQGPRDYSYEQYF
TRBD2 TRBV7-2 CASSLARTSGYYEQYF
NA TRBV7-2 CASSLGTRADTQYF
TRBD1 TRBV7-9 CASSLLGTVTGELFF
NA TRBV5-6 CASSLRGGLSYNEQFF
TRBD1 TRBV29-1 CSARTGVESGYTF
NA TRBV5-1 CASSSFSTDTQYF
NA TRBV7-2 CAIRLGGPAGYTF
NA TRBV7-9 CASSLTWTMGAGELFF
TRBD2 TRBV7-6 CASSLGLAGGGQETQYF
NA TRBV9 CASSVTGGTEAFF
TRBD1 TRBV25-1 CASSDPRTGGNTIYF
NA TRBV2 CASSEARPEVEQFF
NA TRBV7-2 CASWGTLGRDNYGYTF
TRBD1 TRBV5-6 CASSLGGGQTYTGELFF
NA TRBV18 CASSWVIGTGNTIYF
TRBD1 TRBV11-3 CASSLGQVLGETQYF
NA TRBV7-7 CASSLAGRDNEQFF
TRBD2 TRBV7-2 CASSLGGTSGVEQFF
NA TRBV2 CASRPFAGGVQFF
NA TRBV19 CASRGQSNQPQHF
NA TRBV18 CASSRELAKNIQYF
TRBD2 TRBV5-1 CASSLTLAGGPNEQFF
TRBD1 TRBV4-1 CASSRARDRTYNEQFF
TRBD1 TRBV9 CASSVDRGREAFF
NA TRBV19 CASSIWGRNTEAFF
NA TRBV7-2 CASSQGLPGGETQYF
TRBD2 TRBV5-1 CASSLGASGRTDTQYF
NA TRBV5-4 CASSSNSGNEKLFF
TRBD1 TRBV5-1 CASSSPGQYRPYEQYF
NA TRBV18 CASSPDAYEQYF
TRBD2 TRBV28 CASRLAGGTRGTGELFF
NA TRBV28 CASSNAPRAFF
TRBD1 TRBV5-4 CASSAEGDRGRETQYF
NA TRBV30 CAWNPGGLETQYF
NA TRBV4-1 CASSLPLEGVNQPQHF
TRBD1 TRBV4-1 CASRPTFRDSSYEQYF